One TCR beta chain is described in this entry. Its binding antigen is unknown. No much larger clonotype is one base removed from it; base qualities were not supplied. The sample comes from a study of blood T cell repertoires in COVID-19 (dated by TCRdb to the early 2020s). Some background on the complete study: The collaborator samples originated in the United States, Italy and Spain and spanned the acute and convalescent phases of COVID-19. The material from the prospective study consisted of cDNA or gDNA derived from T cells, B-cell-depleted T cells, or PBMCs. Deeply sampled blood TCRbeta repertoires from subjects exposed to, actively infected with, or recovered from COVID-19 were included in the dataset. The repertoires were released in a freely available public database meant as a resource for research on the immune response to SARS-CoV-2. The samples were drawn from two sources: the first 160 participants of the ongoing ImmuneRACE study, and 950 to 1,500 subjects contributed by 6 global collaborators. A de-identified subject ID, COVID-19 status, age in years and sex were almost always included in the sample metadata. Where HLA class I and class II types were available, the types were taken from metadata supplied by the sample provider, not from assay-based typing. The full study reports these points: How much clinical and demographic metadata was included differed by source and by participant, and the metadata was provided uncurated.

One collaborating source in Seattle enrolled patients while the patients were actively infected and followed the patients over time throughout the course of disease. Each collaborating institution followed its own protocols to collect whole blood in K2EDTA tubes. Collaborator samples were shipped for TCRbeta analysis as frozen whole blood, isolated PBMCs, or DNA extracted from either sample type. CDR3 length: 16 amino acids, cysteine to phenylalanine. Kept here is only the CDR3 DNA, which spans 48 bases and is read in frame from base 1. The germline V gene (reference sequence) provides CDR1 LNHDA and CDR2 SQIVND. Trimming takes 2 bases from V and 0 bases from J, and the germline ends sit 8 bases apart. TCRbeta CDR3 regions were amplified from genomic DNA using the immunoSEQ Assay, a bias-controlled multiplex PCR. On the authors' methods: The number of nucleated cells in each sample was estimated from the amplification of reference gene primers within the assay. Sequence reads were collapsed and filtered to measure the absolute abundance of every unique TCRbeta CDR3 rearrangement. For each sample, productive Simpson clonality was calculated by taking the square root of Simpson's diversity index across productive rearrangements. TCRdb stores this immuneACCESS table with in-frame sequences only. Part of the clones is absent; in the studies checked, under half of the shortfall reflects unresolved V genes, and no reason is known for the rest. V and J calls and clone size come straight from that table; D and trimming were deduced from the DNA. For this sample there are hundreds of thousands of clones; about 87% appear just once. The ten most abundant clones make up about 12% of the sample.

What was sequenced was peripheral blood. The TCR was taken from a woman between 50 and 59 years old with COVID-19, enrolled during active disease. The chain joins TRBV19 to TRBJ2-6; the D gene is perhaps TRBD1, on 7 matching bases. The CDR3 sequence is CASSIQGGSGANVLTF. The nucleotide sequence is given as TGTGCCAGTAGTATACAGGGGGGCTCTGGGGCCAACGTCCTGACTTTC.